This entry lists 21 T cell receptor beta chains sequenced from one sample in a study of T cells after yellow fever vaccination (dated by TCRdb to the late 2010s). The method was 5' RACE. Sequencing instrument: Illumina NovaSeq 6000. TCRdb took the public reads, trimmed them with fastp at Q25, ran MiXCR for clone calling and kept in-frame beta chains. Each entry is one CDR3 protein sequence, shown with its most common DNA and genes. Counted in this sample were some 160,000 distinct CDR3 sequences; approximately 9.9% of them appeared once. The ten top clones hold about 40% of the sample. According to the study, the label for this sample's treatment or condition signals: live attenuated yellow fever vaccine strain. The sequences come from CD8+ T cells sorted from PBMCs, collected 45 days after the yellow fever booster vaccination. These receptors originate from a man aged 18 to 30 who received the YFV17D yellow fever vaccine.

The chain uses TRBV5-1 and TRBJ2-3; possibly TRBD1 for D (7 bases). There are 17 residues in the CDR3. Germline-derived CDR1 and CDR2 are SGHRS and YFSETQ. Trimming shortened V by 4 bases and J by 0 bases, and 18 bases separated the two germline ends. The CDR3, as DNA: TGCGCCAGCAGCCCCAGGGGGACTCAAACTAGCACAGATACGCAGTATTTT. Translating gives CASSPRGTQTSTDTQYF.

This chain uses TRBV7-6 with TRBJ1-3; 7 nucleotides line up with TRBD1. The CDR3 covers 15 residues. Germline CDR1 reads SGHVS; CDR2 reads FNYEAQ. V shed 5 bases, J shed 3 bases, and the junction held 7 bases outside the gene matches. As DNA, the CDR3 is TGTGCCAGCAGCCCTATACAGGGGCTTGGAAACACCATATATTTT. Amino acids: CASSPIQGLGNTIYF.

This clonotype appeared a few times. The chain carries TRBV4-3 and TRBJ1-2, with D unclear. V lost 1 base, J lost 3 bases, and 12 bases lay in between. The CDR3 loop spans 15 amino acids. Germline-derived CDR1 and CDR2 are LGHNA and YSLEER. CDR3 in amino acids: CASSQVDADYYGYTF. The CDR3 DNA reads TGCGCCAGCAGCCAAGTTGACGCCGACTACTATGGCTACACCTTC.

This clonotype was seen a few times. V gene TRBV7-3 combines with J gene TRBJ2-5; the D gene is possibly TRBD2 (6 bases). CDR1 and CDR2 (germline): SGHTA, FQGTGA. Trimming left V 3 bases short and J 2 bases short, with 10 bases between. The CDR3 is 14 residues long. The CDR3 reads CASSLGGTQETQYF. The CDR3 DNA follows: TGTGCCAGCAGCTTGGGGGGTACTCAAGAGACCCAGTACTTC.

This clonotype was seen more than once but under ten times. This chain links TRBV7-2 with TRBJ2-7; D possibly corresponds to TRBD2 (7 bases). There are 15 residues in the CDR3. CDR1 and CDR2 (germline): SGHTA, FQGNSA. The ends were cut back, 3 bases at V and 0 bases at J, with 12 bases in the middle. The CDR3 nucleotides read TGTGCCAGCAGCTTGTACGGGGGGCCCTCCTACGAGCAGTACTTC. This translates into CASSLYGGPSYEQYF.

This chain uses TRBV7-3 with TRBJ2-2; either TRBD1 or TRBD2 may fit D (5 bases each). V lost 3 bases and J lost 2, with 13 bases in between. CDR1 is SGHTA and CDR2 is FQGTGA in the germline V gene. CDR3 length equals 16 residues. CDR3 DNA: TGTGCCAGCAGCTTCGCTGGGGGAGTCAACACCGGGGAGCTGTTTTTT. Residues: CASSFAGGVNTGELFF.

This clonotype showed up just a few times. This chain joins TRBV7-9 and TRBJ1-2; perhaps TRBD1 as D (5 bases). The CDR3 is made up of 16 amino acids. From germline, CDR1 is SEHNR and CDR2 FQNEAQ (reference sequence). Trimming stripped 1 base from V and 2 bases from J, with 14 bases between. DNA of the CDR3: TGTGCCAGCAGCTTAGGATTCGGGGGTACCAACTATGGCTACACCTTC. Translated: CASSLGFGGTNYGYTF.

This clonotype appeared a few times. V gene TRBV6-6 combines with J gene TRBJ2-5; D tentatively reads TRBD1 or TRBD2 (5 bases each). Between the trimmed V and J ends, which lost 2 bases and 5 bases, there was a span of 15 bases. Germline V gene data show CDR1 as MNHNY and CDR2 as SVGAGI (reference sequence). The CDR3 totals 15 residues. CDR3 nucleotide sequence: TGTGCCAGCAGTTACCTAACAGGAGGCGTGGAGACCCAGTACTTC. As protein: CASSYLTGGVETQYF.

This clonotype has only a few counts. J is TRBJ1-4 and V is TRBV5-1; weak D call: TRBD1 (6 bases). The germline V and J ends were trimmed by 1 base and 7 bases, with 14 bases remaining between them. CDR1 SGHRS and CDR2 YFSETQ come from the germline V gene. CDR3 length: 15 amino acids. CDR3 bases: TGCGCCAGCAGCTTGATAGGGGGGCATGGTGAAAAACTGTTTTTT. It codes for CASSLIGGHGEKLFF.

The chain combines TRBV6-2 or TRBV6-3 with TRBJ1-1, with D hard to call. CDR3 size: 14 residues. Looked up from germline, CDR1 is MNHEY and CDR2 is SVGEGT. Trimming cost V 2 bases and J 3 bases, with 10 bases left between them. CDR3 nucleotides: TGTGCCAGCAGTTACCTCCGGGAAGACACTGAAGCTTTCTTT. It yields the protein CASSYLREDTEAFF.

This clonotype was counted only a few times. The genes are TRBV20-1 and TRBJ1-1; tentative D call: TRBD1 (5 bases). CDR1 and CDR2 (germline): DFQATT, SNEGSKA (reference sequence). The CDR3 sequence is 17 residues long. Trimming took 0 bases from V and 1 from J, leaving 18 bases between them. CDR3 amino acids: CSARDLGQGSKNTEAFF. The CDR3 DNA follows: TGCAGTGCTAGAGATCTTGGCCAGGGAAGTAAGAACACTGAAGCTTTCTTT.

The chain is built from TRBV7-9 and TRBJ2-3; TRBD1 matches 8 bases. The ends lost 6 bases at V and 2 bases at J; junction bases unmatched: 16. The CDR3 is made up of 18 amino acids. The germline gives CDR1 SEHNR, CDR2 FQNEAQ (reference sequence). DNA of the CDR3: TGTGCCAGCAGATCACCTCTGGACAGGGCTGTGGACACAGATACGCAGTATTTT. Translated, it gives CASRSPLDRAVDTDTQYF.

The chain combines TRBV7-6 with TRBJ2-7; either TRBD1 or TRBD2 may fit D (5 bases each). The CDR3 covers 14 residues. Trimming removed 5 bases at V and 2 bases at J, with 13 bases between. Germline V gene data show CDR1 as SGHVS and CDR2 as FNYEAQ. CDR3 sequence reads: CASSPGPSPYEQYF. The CDR3 coding sequence is TGTGCCAGCAGCCCGGGACCAAGCCCCTACGAGCAGTACTTC.

This clonotype was counted many times. The chain combines TRBV18 with TRBJ2-7; D remains unclear. Germline CDR1 and CDR2: KGHSH and LQKENI. The CDR3 is made up of 11 amino acids. The V end was cut by 0 bases, the J end by 3 bases, with 0 bases between. The CDR3 spells CASSPPYEQYV. In DNA, the CDR3 is TGTGCCAGCTCACCACCCTACGAGCAGTACGTC.

The genes are TRBV7-6 and TRBJ1-1; D remains ambiguous. V lost 0 bases, J lost 2 bases, and 10 bases lay in between. The CDR3 totals 15 residues. The germline V gene has CDR1 SGHVS and CDR2 FNYEAQ. The CDR3 DNA reads as TGTGCCAGCAGCTTAGCATCTCTCCCAAACACTGAAGCTTTCTTT. Its translation: CASSLASLPNTEAFF.

The table lists this clonotype with a few counts. The rearrangement joins TRBV19 to TRBJ1-1; D might be TRBD1 (6 bases). V was clipped by 5 bases and J by 3 bases, with 19 bases between them. The CDR3 contains 16 residues. Germline V gene data show CDR1 as LNHDA and CDR2 as SQIVND (reference sequence). In DNA form, the CDR3 reads TGTGCCAGTAGTGGACGACAGGTACCGGAGGACACTGAAGCTTTCTTT. Amino acids: CASSGRQVPEDTEAFF. The whole variable domain, filled in from reference TRBV19 and TRBJ1-1, reads DGGITQSPKYLFRKEGQNVTLSCEQNLNHDAMYWYRQDPGQGLRLIYYSQIVNDFQKGDIAEGYSVSREKKESFPLTVTSAQKNPTAFYLCASSGRQVPEDTEAFFGQGTRLTVV.

The sample holds many counts of this clonotype. This chain links TRBV28 with TRBJ2-7; D is possibly TRBD1 (5 bases). Germline-derived CDR1 and CDR2 are MDHEN and SYDVKM. The CDR3 loop spans 14 amino acids. V lost 3 bases, J lost 5 bases, and 14 bases lay in between. As DNA, the CDR3 is TGTGCCAGCAGTTTCGTAAAGGGGTTCCACGAGCAGTACGTC. The encoded protein is CASSFVKGFHEQYV.

This clonotype was seen a few times. The chain couples TRBV6-5 to TRBJ1-4, with TRBD1 as a possible D gene (5 bases). The CDR3 spans 15 residues. Deletions cut 4 bases from V and 8 bases from J, with 17 bases between. The V gene's germline CDR1 is MNHEY and CDR2 SVGAGI. The CDR3 bases are TGTGCCAGCAGTTTACAGGTTCCACCCGCAGAAAAACTGTTTTTT. Translated: CASSLQVPPAEKLFF.

This clonotype was seen more than once but under ten times. The CDR3 DNA is TGTGCCAGCAGTTTAGAGGGCCTGGGGTATGGCTACACCTTC. Protein sequence: CASSLEGLGYGYTF. This chain connects TRBV12-3 or TRBV12-4 to TRBJ1-2; no clear D gene. CDR3 length: 14 amino acids. Deletions cut 1 base from V and 5 bases from J, with 11 bases between.

This clonotype has only a few counts. The chain links TRBV4-1 to TRBJ1-1; D is ambiguous. Trimming left V 1 base short and J 1 base short, with 16 bases between. The CDR3 has 17 residues. Germline CDR1 is MGHRA and CDR2 is YSYEKL. The CDR3 reads CASSQVSGDAPNTEAFF. The CDR3 DNA reads as TGCGCCAGCAGCCAAGTTAGTGGTGATGCCCCGAACACTGAAGCTTTCTTT.

A few counts support this clonotype. The J gene is TRBJ1-5, the V gene TRBV27, with no clear D. V was cut by 5 bases and J by 2 bases, with 10 bases left in between. The CDR3 consists of 14 residues. Germline V gives CDR1 MNHEY, CDR2 SMNVEV (reference sequence). In nucleotides, the CDR3 is TGTGCCAGCAGTCGGCGTGGGCGCAATCAGCCCCAGCATTTT. As protein: CASSRRGRNQPQHF.